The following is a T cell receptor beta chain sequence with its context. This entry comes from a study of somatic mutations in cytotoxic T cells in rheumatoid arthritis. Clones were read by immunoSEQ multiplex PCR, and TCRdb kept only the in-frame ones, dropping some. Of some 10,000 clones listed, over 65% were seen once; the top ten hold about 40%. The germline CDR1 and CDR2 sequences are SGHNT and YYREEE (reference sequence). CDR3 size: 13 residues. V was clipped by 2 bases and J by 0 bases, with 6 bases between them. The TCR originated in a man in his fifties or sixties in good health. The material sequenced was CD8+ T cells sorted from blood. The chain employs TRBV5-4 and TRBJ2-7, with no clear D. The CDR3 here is CASSFSYSYEQYF. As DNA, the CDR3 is TGTGCCAGCAGCTTCTCCTACTCCTACGAGCAGTACTTC.